These 32 T cell receptor beta chains were sequenced from one sample in a study of healthy donors' naive CD4 and CD8 T cells. A linear amplification protocol produced the TCR libraries from roughly 480 ng of total RNA. MiXCR, run by TCRdb on the reads, gives a single entry per CDR3 protein. Of roughly 200,000 distinct CDR3 sequences listed, 65% to 75% are singletons. The source material was naive CD4+ and CD8+ T cells sorted from blood, pooled from several donors. These receptors were collected from a pool of human donors in good health; the sample pools cells from several healthy donors.

The rearrangement uses TRBV29-1 and TRBJ2-3; 9 positions match TRBD2. V lost 0 bases, J lost 1 base, and 5 bases stayed unmatched. The germline V gene encodes CDR1 SQVTM and CDR2 ANQGSEA. This CDR3 has 16 residues. CDR3 residues: CSVEETASGGTDTQYF. For the CDR3, the DNA is TGCAGCGTTGAAGAAACGGCTAGCGGGGGCACAGATACGCAGTATTTT.

V and J are TRBV6-1 and TRBJ2-7; D is unresolved. Trimming left V 5 bases short and J 6 bases short, with 14 bases between. Germline loops: CDR1 MNHNS, CDR2 SASEGT. The CDR3 length is 13 residues. The CDR3, as DNA: TGTGCCAGCAGTTACTCGTCGGGTCTCGAGCAGTACTTC. It codes for CASSYSSGLEQYF.

The chain combines TRBV19 with TRBJ1-1, with unresolved D. Looked up from germline, CDR1 is LNHDA and CDR2 is SQIVND (reference sequence). The CDR3 consists of 14 residues. With 4 bases removed from V and 1 base from J, the gap between germline ends came to 10 bases. The CDR3 protein is CASSNGSPNTEAFF. CDR3 bases: TGTGCCAGTAGTAATGGAAGCCCGAACACTGAAGCTTTCTTT.

V and J are TRBV29-1 and TRBJ1-1, with TRBD1 matching over 11 bases. Germline CDR1 and CDR2: SQVTM and ANQGSEA. J gave up 5 bases and V 0 bases, and 5 bases lay outside the gene matches. This CDR3 has 15 residues. CDR3 residues: CSVEDWDRGRTEAFF. The CDR3 DNA reads TGCAGCGTTGAAGATTGGGACAGGGGGAGGACTGAAGCTTTCTTT.

This clonotype was picked up a small number of times. V and J are TRBV30 and TRBJ2-1, with a tentative D call TRBD1 (6 bases). Deletions cut 1 base from V and 3 bases from J, with 7 bases between. The length of the CDR3 is 13 residues. The germline V gene encodes CDR1 GTSNPN and CDR2 SVGIG (reference sequence). CDR3 loop: CAWSADSYNEQFF. Written as DNA, the CDR3 is TGTGCCTGGAGTGCGGACAGCTACAATGAGCAGTTCTTC.

The gene calls are TRBV12-3 or TRBV12-4 and TRBJ2-5; D gene unclear. Trimming pared 4 bases from V and 5 bases from J, leaving 11 bases between. The CDR3 loop spans 13 amino acids. The CDR3 region has the DNA TGTGCCAGCAGTTCCACTGCCGGGGAGACCCAGTACTTC. Translated: CASSSTAGETQYF.

In this sample, this clonotype turned up a few times. This rearrangement joins TRBV19 to TRBJ1-5; D gene unclear. The germline V and J ends were trimmed by 5 bases and 0 bases, with 14 bases remaining between them. Germline V CDR1 and CDR2: LNHDA, SQIVND (reference sequence). This CDR3 spans 16 amino acids. The CDR3 reads CASSLRHTLSNQPQHF. For the CDR3, the DNA is TGTGCCAGTAGTCTAAGGCACACGCTTAGCAATCAGCCCCAGCATTTT.

This rearrangement joins TRBV18 to TRBJ2-1; TRBD2 matches 10 bases. CDR3 size: 15 residues. The V gene's germline CDR1 is KGHSH and CDR2 LQKENI. J was trimmed by 8 bases and V by 2 bases; bases with no gene match: 6. Written as DNA, the CDR3 is TGTGCCAGCTCACCATTAACTAGCGGGATTTATGAGCAGTTCTTC. This encodes CASSPLTSGIYEQFF.

J is TRBJ1-5 and V is TRBV28, with D uncertain. Germline assignment: CDR1 MDHEN and CDR2 SYDVKM. This CDR3 spans 12 amino acids. The V and J ends lost 8 bases and 7 bases respectively, with 12 bases between them. In nucleotides, the CDR3 is TGTGCCAGCTGCACCGAGGGCCAGCCCCAGCATTTT. It codes for CASCTEGQPQHF.

The chain uses TRBV6-5 and TRBJ1-1, with 7 bases identical to TRBD1. CDR3 size: 14 residues. Germline V gene lookup returns CDR1 MNHEY and CDR2 SVGAGI. Trimming cost V 3 bases and J 5 bases; bases outside gene matches: 6. The CDR3 loop reads CASSYGQVPTEAFF. For the CDR3, the DNA is TGTGCCAGCAGTTATGGACAGGTACCAACTGAAGCTTTCTTT.

The chain recombines TRBV5-1 with TRBJ2-5, with D unresolved. Between the trimmed V and J ends, which lost 0 bases and 5 bases, there was a span of 11 bases. CDR1 SGHRS and CDR2 YFSETQ come from the germline V gene. The CDR3 is 14 amino acids. The CDR3 loop is CASSLGALRETQYF. CDR3 DNA sequence: TGCGCCAGCAGCTTGGGGGCACTTCGGGAGACCCAGTACTTC.

V is TRBV29-1 and J is TRBJ1-1, with D tentatively TRBD1 (6 bases). Trimming removed 6 bases from V and 0 bases from J, with 17 bases in between. CDR1 is SQVTM and CDR2 is ANQGSEA in the germline V gene. This CDR3 has 15 amino acids. The CDR3 spells CSVQQGWGMNTEAFF. Here the CDR3 DNA reads TGCAGCGTCCAACAGGGCTGGGGAATGAACACTGAAGCTTTCTTT.

The chain carries TRBV29-1 and TRBJ2-7; the match to TRBD1 covers 10 bases. The junction had 8 bases not matched to a gene; V was cut back by 5 bases and J by 4 bases. Germline CDR1 and CDR2: SQVTM and ANQGSEA. The CDR3 has 14 residues. The CDR3 protein is CSVSLRDRGYEQYF. The CDR3 nucleotides are TGCAGCGTTTCACTCCGGGACAGGGGTTACGAGCAGTACTTC.

The chain combines TRBV19 with TRBJ1-3; 8 bases align to TRBD1. With 3 bases clipped from V and 4 bases from J, the junction kept 5 bases outside the gene matches. The germline V gene has CDR1 LNHDA and CDR2 SQIVND (reference sequence). This CDR3 is built from 15 residues. CDR3: CASSIQGASGNTIYF. In DNA, the CDR3 is TGTGCCAGTAGTATCCAGGGGGCGTCCGGAAACACCATATATTTT.

This clonotype appeared once. The rearrangement uses TRBV6-2 or TRBV6-3 and TRBJ2-3, with a possible D match to TRBD2 (6 bases). The V gene lost 2 bases and the J gene lost 9 bases, with 21 bases spanning the gap. Per germline, CDR1 MNHEY and CDR2 SVGEGT. CDR3 size: 16 residues. The DNA for the CDR3 is TGTGCCAGCAGTTACGGAAGGACAAATTACCGGGGGACGCAGTATTTT. Protein: CASSYGRTNYRGTQYF.

The V gene is TRBV11-1, the J gene TRBJ2-1; 13 bases fit TRBD2. The CDR3 extends over 15 amino acids. Germline loops: CDR1 SGHAT, CDR2 FQDESV (reference sequence). The V and J ends lost 5 bases and 9 bases, in that order; junction bases with no gene match: 7. As DNA, the CDR3 is TGTGCCAGCAGCCCGCGACTAGCGGGAGGAGGTGAGCAGTTCTTC. Translation gives CASSPRLAGGGEQFF.

This chain uses TRBV18 with TRBJ2-3; the D gene is possibly TRBD2 (7 bases). The CDR3 is 15 amino acids. Trimming took off 3 bases at V and 4 bases at J, with 14 bases between the two ends. Germline lookup yields CDR1 KGHSH and CDR2 LQKENI. The chain's CDR3 is CASSPLGGPADTQYF. The CDR3 DNA reads as TGTGCCAGCTCACCCCTCGGGGGGCCCGCAGATACGCAGTATTTT.

V and J are TRBV30 and TRBJ1-2, with D uncertain. The CDR3 runs to 13 residues. Germline lookup yields CDR1 GTSNPN and CDR2 SVGIG (reference sequence). V was cut by 1 base and J by 5 bases, with 11 bases left in between. The CDR3 sequence: CAWSERAGYGYTF. The CDR3, as DNA: TGTGCCTGGAGTGAACGGGCGGGATATGGCTACACCTTC.

This chain connects TRBV29-1 to TRBJ1-2; D possibly corresponds to TRBD1 (6 bases). CDR3 length: 14 residues. Trimming took off 6 bases at V and 3 bases at J, with 17 bases between the two ends. CDR1 SQVTM and CDR2 ANQGSEA come from the germline V gene. The CDR3 loop is CSVESTGFYYGYTF. The CDR3 region has the DNA TGCAGCGTGGAATCGACAGGCTTCTACTATGGCTACACCTTC.

The chain has TRBV7-8 and TRBJ1-1, with D unclear. Germline assignment: CDR1 SGHVS and CDR2 FQNEAQ. The CDR3 sequence is 13 residues long. Trimming stripped 6 bases from V and 4 bases from J, with 12 bases between. The CDR3 spells CASSSPRSTEAFF. The CDR3 coding sequence is TGTGCCAGCAGTTCCCCCAGGAGCACTGAAGCTTTCTTT. The complete variable domain, with remaining parts taken from reference TRBV7-8 and TRBJ1-1, reads GAGVSQSPRYKVAKRGQDVALRCDPISGHVSLFWYQQALGQGPEFLTYFQNEAQLDKSGLPSDRFFAERPEGSVSTLKIQRTQQEDSAVYLCASSSPRSTEAFFGQGTRLTVV.

The rearrangement links TRBV6-5 to TRBJ1-2; 7 nucleotides match TRBD1. After removal of 2 bases from V and 4 bases from J, the junction contained 7 bases not matched to a gene. Germline CDR1 MNHEY, CDR2 SVGAGI. The CDR3 has 15 residues. The DNA of the CDR3 is TGTGCCAGCAGTTACCCGACAGGGTCGGGCTATGGCTACACCTTC. Translated, it gives CASSYPTGSGYGYTF.

This chain uses TRBV29-1 with TRBJ2-5; D is unclear. Per germline, CDR1 SQVTM and CDR2 ANQGSEA. Trimming took 6 bases from V and 5 from J, leaving 7 bases between them. The CDR3 totals 10 residues. CDR3 sequence: CSVLRETQYF. CDR3 nucleotide sequence: TGCAGCGTCCTAAGGGAGACCCAGTACTTC.

In DNA, the CDR3 is TGTGCCAGCAGTTATGCGAGGTACGAGCAGTACTTC. Its protein is CASSYARYEQYF. J is TRBJ2-7 and V is TRBV6-2 or TRBV6-3; D gene ambiguous. This CDR3 has 12 amino acids. V lost 3 bases, J lost 4 bases, and 7 bases lay in between. Germline CDR1 reads MNHEY; CDR2 reads SVGEGT.

This rearrangement joins TRBV6-6 to TRBJ2-7; 10 bases fit TRBD2. Germline V gene sequence: CDR1 MNHNY, CDR2 SVGAGI (reference sequence). V shed 6 bases and J 2 bases; nucleotides not matched to a gene: 10. The CDR3 extends over 16 amino acids. CDR3 in DNA: TGTGCCAGCAGATTCCGCCGGACTAGCGGTCCCTACGAGCAGTACTTC. This sequence encodes CASRFRRTSGPYEQYF.

This chain links TRBV4-1 with TRBJ1-2, with 10 bases lining up with TRBD1. V was clipped by 4 bases and J by 4 bases; unmatched bases: 6. Germline CDR1 is MGHRA and CDR2 is YSYEKL. The CDR3 length is 15 residues. This CDR3 reads CASSPGTGDSYGYTF. The CDR3 DNA reads as TGCGCCAGCAGCCCCGGGACAGGGGATTCCTATGGCTACACCTTC.

This rearrangement joins TRBV6-5 to TRBJ2-7, with D perhaps TRBD1 or TRBD2 (5 bases each). This CDR3 region has 12 residues. CDR1 is MNHEY and CDR2 is SVGAGI in the germline V gene. V lost 6 bases and J 7 bases, leaving 13 bases between the germline ends. The CDR3 spells CASSQGTQEQYF. CDR3 sequence (DNA): TGTGCCAGCAGCCAAGGGACGCAGGAGCAGTACTTC.

This chain joins TRBV27 and TRBJ2-3, with a possible D match to TRBD2 (6 bases). Germline V gene data show CDR1 as MNHEY and CDR2 as SMNVEV (reference sequence). Trimming shortened V by 4 bases and J by 2 bases, and 22 bases separated the two germline ends. This CDR3 comprises 18 residues. The CDR3 is CASSSQTLAGRVTDTQYF. In DNA form, the CDR3 reads TGTGCCAGCAGTTCTCAGACCTTGGCGGGAAGGGTCACAGATACGCAGTATTTT.

Concerning this clonotype: A junction end diverges from the germline sequence, so it may reflect a read error. V and J are TRBV24-1 and TRBJ1-1; maybe TRBD1 (6 bases). This CDR3 comprises 14 residues. Germline V lookup: CDR1 KGHDR, CDR2 SFDVKD. Here the CDR3 reads CAISATGLNTEAFF. CDR3 bases: TGTGCCATCAGTGCAACAGGGCTGAACACTGAAGCTTTCTTT.

This chain uses TRBV2 with TRBJ2-7; D gene uncertain. V was shortened by 0 bases and J by 5 bases, with 17 bases between the two germline ends. Germline V gives CDR1 SNHLY, CDR2 FYNNEI. The CDR3 contains 16 residues. CDR3 region: CASSEALGSAYDEQYF. The CDR3 DNA is TGTGCCAGCAGTGAAGCGCTGGGCTCGGCCTACGACGAGCAGTACTTC.

The rearrangement links TRBV4-3 to TRBJ2-7, with TRBD1 identical over 7 bases. The CDR3 is 14 amino acids. V dropped 4 bases and J dropped 3; count of bases not matched to a gene: 6. CDR1 is LGHNA, CDR2 YSLEER, per germline. CDR3 region: CASSLGQLGYEQYF. In DNA, the CDR3 is TGCGCCAGCAGCCTGGGACAGCTCGGCTACGAGCAGTACTTC.

The chain recombines TRBV6-5 with TRBJ2-3, with no clear D. The length of the CDR3 is 15 residues. Trimming left V 5 bases short and J 0 bases short, with 12 bases between. The germline CDR1 and CDR2 sequences are MNHEY and SVGAGI. This chain's CDR3 is CASSATVTSTDTQYF. The CDR3 DNA reads TGTGCCAGCAGTGCGACTGTAACTAGCACAGATACGCAGTATTTT.

The chain carries TRBV29-1 and TRBJ2-2; TRBD2 might be the D (6 bases). Germline V gives CDR1 SQVTM, CDR2 ANQGSEA. V was clipped by 5 bases and J by 5 bases, with 12 bases between them. The CDR3 is 13 amino acids. The DNA of the CDR3 is TGCAGCGTTAGGATAGCGGCAACCGGGGAGCTGTTTTTT. The encoded protein is CSVRIAATGELFF.